The 30 T cell receptor beta chains in this list originate from one sample, sequenced in a study of type 1 regulatory T cells. TCRdb reanalysed the reads using MiXCR and keeps one entry per CDR3 protein. Of tens of thousands of distinct CDR3 sequences in the sample, 20% are singletons; the top ten hold roughly 8.3%. Overall study findings and caveats: Tr1 cells had a more restricted TCR repertoire than non-Tr1 cells.

These receptors have no identified antigens. Source material: cultured type 1 regulatory T (Tr1) cells, either the whole culture or a sorted fraction (not recorded which). These receptors originate from a human donor in good health.

This chain joins TRBV12-3 or TRBV12-4 and TRBJ2-3; D ambiguous. This CDR3 has 11 residues. Trimming pared 7 bases from V and 10 bases from J, leaving 12 bases between. The CDR3 sequence is CASTLGSAQYF. The CDR3, as DNA: TGTGCCAGCACCTTAGGTTCGGCGCAGTATTTT.

V gene TRBV6-2 or TRBV6-3 combines with J gene TRBJ2-3; 8 bases agree with TRBD2. Germline-derived CDR1 and CDR2 are MNHEY and SVGEGT. J was trimmed by 4 bases and V by 7 bases; bases with no gene match: 22. This CDR3 has 19 amino acids. The CDR3 region has the DNA TGTGCCAGCACCCCCCCTGGGGGTAGAGCCGGGACTAGTCCAGATACGCAGTATTTT. As protein: CASTPPGGRAGTSPDTQYF.

The V gene is TRBV20-1, the J gene TRBJ2-1; 10 nucleotides align to TRBD2. CDR3 length: 16 amino acids. The ends lost 6 bases at V and 8 bases at J; junction bases unmatched: 16. From germline, CDR1 is DFQATT and CDR2 SNEGSKA (reference sequence). CDR3 protein: CSALGLALRGGDEQFF. In nucleotides, the CDR3 is TGCAGTGCCCTGGGACTAGCGCTACGCGGGGGGGATGAGCAGTTCTTC.

In its sample, this clonotype was seen many times. This chain uses TRBV5-1 with TRBJ2-7; TRBD1 matches 11 bases. The CDR3 covers 14 residues. From germline, CDR1 is SGHRS and CDR2 YFSETQ. V lost 4 bases and J lost 1; bases outside the gene matches: 1. The CDR3 DNA sequence: TGCGCCAGCAGCGGACAGGGGGCATCCTACGAGCAGTACTTC. Residues: CASSGQGASYEQYF.

CDR3 nucleotide sequence: TGCAGTGCCACCCGAACAGATACGCAGTATTTT. The encoded protein is CSATRTDTQYF. This chain joins TRBV20-1 and TRBJ2-3, with no clear D. V gave up 6 bases and J gave up 3 bases, with 7 bases separating them. This CDR3 comprises 11 residues. Per the germline V gene, CDR1 is DFQATT and CDR2 is SNEGSKA (reference sequence).

This clonotype appeared a few times. The chain couples TRBV9 to TRBJ2-2; 8 bases are a match to TRBD2. Germline trimming cut 4 bases from V and 4 bases from J; bases unmatched to any gene: 9. This CDR3 has 16 amino acids. CDR1 is SGDLS and CDR2 is YYNGEE in the germline V gene. CDR3 residues: CASSPTPSGFTGELFF. In nucleotides, the CDR3 is TGTGCCAGCAGCCCGACGCCTAGCGGGTTCACCGGGGAGCTGTTTTTT.

The chain uses TRBV6-2 or TRBV6-3 and TRBJ2-1, with 15 bases aligning to TRBD2. This CDR3 comprises 17 residues. The germline CDR1 and CDR2 sequences are MNHEY and SVGEGT. V shed 4 bases and J 6 bases; nucleotides not matched to a gene: 7. Here the CDR3 reads CASSSRTSGRAGNEQFF. CDR3 DNA: TGTGCCAGCAGTTCGCGGACTAGCGGGAGGGCCGGCAATGAGCAGTTCTTC.

This clonotype was observed at least ten times. The rearrangement joins TRBV3-1 to TRBJ2-1; no clear D. V was cut by 3 bases and J by 8 bases, with 5 bases left in between. Germline V gene lookup returns CDR1 LGHDT and CDR2 YNNKEL (reference sequence). The CDR3 covers 11 residues. CDR3 protein: CASSQSDEQFF. Here the CDR3 DNA reads TGTGCCAGCAGCCAGTCGGATGAGCAGTTCTTC.

V usage is TRBV27 and J usage is TRBJ1-1; TRBD1 is a possible D gene (6 bases). Trimming left V 9 bases short and J 7 bases short, with 18 bases between. The CDR3 extends over 13 amino acids. The germline CDR1 and CDR2 sequences are MNHEY and SMNVEV (reference sequence). CDR3 region: CASKRQEVSEAFF. Here the CDR3 DNA reads TGTGCCAGTAAAAGACAGGAAGTTAGTGAAGCTTTCTTT.

The rearrangement joins TRBV6-2 or TRBV6-3 to TRBJ1-1; no firm D call. Per germline, CDR1 MNHEY and CDR2 SVGEGT. The CDR3 contains 14 residues. The V and J ends lost 8 bases and 5 bases respectively, with 18 bases between them. The CDR3 DNA reads as TGTGCCAGCTCGAAGGAGCTAGCGTGGACTGAAGCTTTCTTT. It encodes CASSKELAWTEAFF.

The chain joins TRBV29-1 to TRBJ2-7; no firm D call. In germline, CDR1 is SQVTM, CDR2 ANQGSEA. Trimming took 2 bases from V and 2 from J, leaving 10 bases between them. The CDR3 runs 13 residues. CDR3 DNA sequence: TGCAGCGTTGAACTGGCGGAAACCTACGAGCAGTACTTC. Protein sequence: CSVELAETYEQYF.

The table lists this clonotype with a count of one. The chain has TRBV7-3 and TRBJ1-5; unclear D gene. Trimming took 5 bases from V and 0 from J, leaving 17 bases between them. CDR3 length: 17 amino acids. Germline V lookup: CDR1 SGHTA, CDR2 FQGTGA. The CDR3 DNA follows: TGTGCCAGCAGCCCCAACCGGCAGGTGAGTAGCAATCAGCCCCAGCATTTT. The encoded protein is CASSPNRQVSSNQPQHF.

As to this clonotype: Compared with germline, one end of the junction differs, possibly owing to a read error. The chain is built from TRBV2 and TRBJ1-1, with D unresolved. The germline V gene has CDR1 SNHLY and CDR2 FYNNEI. The CDR3 is made up of 13 amino acids. The CDR3 loop is CASSGGGNTEAFF. The CDR3 DNA follows: TGTGCCAGCAGTGGGGGAGGTAACACTGAAGCATTCTTT.

In this sample, this clonotype turned up a few times. The chain employs TRBV4-2 and TRBJ2-2; 9 bases are shared with TRBD2. Germline V CDR1 and CDR2: LGHNA, YNFKEQ. CDR3 length equals 18 residues. After removal of 1 base from V and 0 bases from J, the junction contained 6 bases not matched to a gene. The chain's CDR3 is CASSQVRTSATNTGELFF. CDR3 in DNA: TGTGCCAGCAGCCAAGTTAGGACTAGCGCCACGAACACCGGGGAGCTGTTTTTT.

The genes are TRBV10-3 and TRBJ1-4, with 8 bases aligning to TRBD1. CDR3 size: 13 residues. V dropped 6 bases and J dropped 8; count of bases not matched to a gene: 5. The germline CDR1 and CDR2 sequences are ENHRY and SYGVKD. For the CDR3, the DNA is TGTGCCATCAGCAGGACAGGGAGCGAAAAACTGTTTTTT. This codes for CAISRTGSEKLFF.

The table lists this clonotype with a few counts. The genes are TRBV7-2 and TRBJ2-3; D uncertain. The CDR3 loop spans 16 amino acids. Trimming removed 7 bases from V and 1 base from J, with 18 bases in between. In germline, CDR1 is SGHTA, CDR2 FQGNSA. The CDR3 spells CASTNARALGTDTQYF. DNA for the CDR3: TGTGCCAGCACCAACGCACGGGCTCTCGGCACAGATACGCAGTATTTT.

The J gene is TRBJ1-5, the V gene TRBV20-1; D unresolved. Trimming removed 3 bases at V and 0 bases at J, with 15 bases between. This CDR3 has 16 residues. CDR1 is DFQATT and CDR2 is SNEGSKA in the germline V gene (reference sequence). CDR3 sequence: CSASLGFGDSNQPQHF. Written as DNA, the CDR3 is TGCAGTGCTAGTTTAGGTTTCGGGGATAGCAATCAGCCCCAGCATTTT.

In this sample, this clonotype turned up a few times. The chain carries TRBV7-2 and TRBJ2-3; D is undetermined. The CDR3 is 14 amino acids. Trimming shortened V by 5 bases and J by 10 bases, and 19 bases separated the two germline ends. The germline V gene encodes CDR1 SGHTA and CDR2 FQGNSA. CDR3 in amino acids: CASSALHGPQAQYF. Here the CDR3 DNA reads TGTGCCAGCAGCGCGCTTCACGGGCCCCAGGCGCAGTATTTT.

V is TRBV10-3 and J is TRBJ1-2; D gene ambiguous. CDR1 and CDR2 from the germline V gene are ENHRY and SYGVKD. Trimming stripped 0 bases from V and 6 bases from J, with 5 bases between. The CDR3 covers 12 residues. CDR3 in DNA: TGTGCCATCAGTGAGTCGGGAAATGGCTACACCTTC. This sequence encodes CAISESGNGYTF.

The chain uses TRBV20-1 and TRBJ1-1; D might be TRBD1 (5 bases). The CDR3 is 12 amino acids. V was trimmed by 0 bases and J by 7 bases, leaving 9 bases between them. Germline CDR1 is DFQATT and CDR2 is SNEGSKA (reference sequence). The DNA for the CDR3 is TGCAGTGCTAGAGATGGGGGGAATGAAGCTTTCTTT. Residues: CSARDGGNEAFF.

This clonotype has more than one count but fewer than ten. The chain has TRBV28 and TRBJ2-2; TRBD1 might be the D (5 bases). The length of the CDR3 is 14 residues. CDR1 is MDHEN and CDR2 is SYDVKM in the germline V gene. V gave up 6 bases and J gave up 1 base, with 9 bases separating them. CDR3 bases: TGTGCCAGCAGACCCGGACAGAACACCGGGGAGCTGTTTTTT. This codes for CASRPGQNTGELFF.

The rearrangement joins TRBV5-6 to TRBJ2-1, with 13 bases identical to TRBD2. Trimming removed 4 bases from V and 13 bases from J; junction bases left unmatched: 5. Looked up from germline, CDR1 is SGHDT and CDR2 is YYEEEE. The CDR3 loop spans 13 amino acids. The CDR3 reads CASSLGLAGDQFF. In DNA, the CDR3 is TGTGCCAGCAGCCTTGGACTAGCGGGAGATCAGTTCTTC.

In its sample, this clonotype was seen a few times. A junction boundary mismatches the germline segment, possibly from a read error. The genes are TRBV7-9 and TRBJ2-3; D is perhaps TRBD2 (6 bases). Germline V gene data show CDR1 as SEHNR and CDR2 as FQNEAQ (reference sequence). This CDR3 is built from 11 residues. The CDR3 is CASSPAGTLNF. In DNA, the CDR3 is TGTGCCAGCAGCCCTGCCGGGACTCTCAATTTT.

The chain couples TRBV20-1 to TRBJ1-2; D may be TRBD1 (5 bases). The CDR3 length is 12 residues. With 0 bases removed from V and 9 bases from J, the gap between germline ends came to 11 bases. Germline V lookup: CDR1 DFQATT, CDR2 SNEGSKA (reference sequence). CDR3 sequence: CSARDKGVSYTF. CDR3 DNA: TGCAGTGCTAGAGATAAAGGGGTCAGCTACACCTTC.

The V and J genes are TRBV12-3 or TRBV12-4 and TRBJ2-1; D is undetermined. Trimming left V 4 bases short and J 2 bases short, with 3 bases between. The CDR3 runs 12 residues. The CDR3, as DNA: TGTGCCAGCAGTTCTACCTACAATGAGCAGTTCTTC. This encodes CASSSTYNEQFF.

In this sample, this clonotype turned up a few times. The rearrangement uses TRBV12-3 or TRBV12-4 and TRBJ2-5; a weak D match, TRBD2 (5 bases). With 4 bases removed from V and 4 bases from J, the gap between germline ends came to 10 bases. This CDR3 is 13 amino acids long. CDR3 sequence: CASSSPGLETQYF. Written as DNA, the CDR3 is TGTGCCAGCAGTTCTCCGGGGTTAGAGACCCAGTACTTC.

There are a few counts of this clonotype. The chain combines TRBV4-3 with TRBJ1-5; possibly TRBD1 for D (5 bases). The ends were cut back, 0 bases at V and 4 bases at J, with 10 bases in the middle. The CDR3 consists of 15 residues. Germline CDR1 is LGHNA and CDR2 is YSLEER. The CDR3: CASSQDSGRNQPQHF. DNA of the CDR3: TGCGCCAGCAGCCAAGATTCAGGGCGGAATCAGCCCCAGCATTTT.

The sample holds a few counts of this clonotype. The chain is built from TRBV7-2 and TRBJ2-5, with 10 bases that match TRBD1. With V trimmed by 5 bases and J by 5 bases, 11 bases remained unmatched. Germline lookup yields CDR1 SGHTA and CDR2 FQGNSA. The CDR3 spans 16 residues. The CDR3 is CASSPLPGQGGETQYF. CDR3 bases: TGTGCCAGCAGCCCTCTCCCCGGACAGGGGGGGGAGACCCAGTACTTC.

This sequence joins TRBV10-3 and TRBJ2-7; 13 bases fit TRBD2. V trimming: 9 bases; J trimming: 5 bases; junction bases outside the gene matches: 4. The germline gives CDR1 ENHRY, CDR2 SYGVKD. The CDR3 sequence is 13 residues long. The CDR3 region is CAIWTSGSHEQYF. The CDR3 DNA reads as TGTGCCATTTGGACTAGCGGGAGTCACGAGCAGTACTTC.

J is TRBJ1-1 and V is TRBV20-1; weak D call: TRBD1 (5 bases). The CDR3 is 14 amino acids. The germline V gene encodes CDR1 DFQATT and CDR2 SNEGSKA (reference sequence). The V and J ends lost 3 bases and 4 bases respectively, with 15 bases between them. CDR3 amino acids: CSARGGDKGTEAFF. CDR3 bases: TGCAGTGCTAGGGGGGGAGACAAGGGCACTGAAGCTTTCTTT.